The clone carrying this T cell receptor beta chain was seen only a few times. This CDR3 region has 15 residues. Unmatched junction bases numbered 9, after V lost 3 bases and J lost 2 bases. Germline CDR1 reads GTSNPN; CDR2 reads SVGIG (reference sequence). The data originate from a study of beta chain features in type 1 diabetes. Purity exceeding 95% was reached by all sorted populations. The whole isolated RNA underwent reverse transcription, so sequencing captured expressed TCRB transcripts. Regulatory, naive and central memory T cell samples averaged around 3.9 million reads. Generated by immunoSEQ multiplex PCR, the TCRdb table keeps only in-frame clones and is missing some. Of about 160,000 clones listed, 7.5% to 9.5% are singletons.

This TCR derives from a woman between 18 and 29 years old in good health. Source material: central memory CD4+ T cells from blood. The chain uses TRBV30 and TRBJ2-7; 8 bases agree with TRBD2. DNA for the CDR3: TGTGCCTGGAGCCCCCCGGGGGGGGATCCCTACGAGCAGTACTTC. This translates into CAWSPPGGDPYEQYF.